The 13 T cell receptor beta chains in this list originate from one sample, sequenced in a study of shared clonotypes between healthy human individuals. Sequencing was performed with immunoSEQ multiplex PCR; in TCRdb, only in-frame clones are kept and a portion is missing. The sample shows roughly 2,500,000 clones, over 85% of them seen only once. The sample comprised naive CD4+ T cells from PBMCs. Stated subset: CD45RA+ positively selected. These receptors were taken from a man in his late teens or twenties in good health. Some clones in this sample may be carry-over from other donors' samples.

J is TRBJ2-3 and V is TRBV9; 7 positions agree with TRBD2. The junction had 5 bases not matched to a gene; V was cut back by 2 bases and J by 5 bases. Germline loops: CDR1 SGDLS, CDR2 YYNGEE. The CDR3 contains 14 residues. The chain's CDR3 is CASSVTSKGDTQYF. The DNA of the CDR3 is TGTGCCAGCAGCGTGACTAGCAAGGGAGATACGCAGTATTTT.

This sequence joins TRBV6-6 and TRBJ2-3; D might be TRBD2 (6 bases). V gave up 6 bases and J gave up 6 bases, with 19 bases separating them. Germline values: CDR1 MNHNY, CDR2 SVGAGI (reference sequence). The CDR3 is 15 residues long. The CDR3 sequence is CASREPGLPVDTQYF. The CDR3 DNA sequence: TGTGCCAGCAGGGAGCCGGGACTCCCGGTGGATACGCAGTATTTT.

V and J are TRBV7-6 and TRBJ1-5; no firm D call. The CDR3 is 13 amino acids. Germline V gene lookup returns CDR1 SGHVS and CDR2 FNYEAQ. Trimming removed 2 bases from V and 3 bases from J, with 5 bases in between. DNA of the CDR3: TGTGCCAGCAGCTTATTTGACAATCAGCCCCAGCATTTT. The encoded protein is CASSLFDNQPQHF.

This clone was counted between two and nine times. CDR3 in DNA: TGTGCCAGCAGTGAAGGACAGAATCAGCCCCAGCATTTT. Translation: CASSEGQNQPQHF. V and J are TRBV6-1 and TRBJ1-5, with D possibly matching TRBD1 (5 bases). The CDR3 contains 13 residues. V gave up 1 base and J gave up 4 bases, with 5 bases separating them. The germline CDR1 and CDR2 sequences are MNHNS and SASEGT.

The chain is built from TRBV27 and TRBJ1-1; no reliable D call. Germline values: CDR1 MNHEY, CDR2 SMNVEV (reference sequence). Trimming took off 8 bases at V and 7 bases at J, with 11 bases between the two ends. CDR3 length equals 11 residues. The CDR3: CASGVKGEAFF. CDR3 DNA: TGTGCCAGCGGCGTGAAGGGTGAAGCTTTCTTT.

The chain couples TRBV28 to TRBJ2-1, with no clear D. This CDR3 is built from 15 residues. V was shortened by 5 bases and J by 5 bases, with 16 bases between the two germline ends. Germline CDR1 and CDR2: MDHEN and SYDVKM. The CDR3 DNA sequence: TGTGCCAGCAGTCCCTCCGGAGACGTCAACAATGAGCAGTTCTTC. This encodes CASSPSGDVNNEQFF.

This clone has a single count. The J gene is TRBJ2-7, the V gene TRBV28, with TRBD1 matching 7 bases. The CDR3 covers 11 residues. Germline CDR1 MDHEN, CDR2 SYDVKM. V was pared by 7 bases and J by 9 bases, with 6 bases of the junction left unmatched. The CDR3 DNA follows: TGTGCCAGCATCGACCGGACAGGGCAGTACTTC. It yields the protein CASIDRTGQYF.

The CDR3 reads CASSGRGLNTGELFF. CDR3 DNA: TGTGCCAGCAGTGGGAGAGGGCTGAACACCGGGGAGCTGTTTTTT. The V call is TRBV25-1, the J call TRBJ2-2; maybe TRBD2 (5 bases). V shed 4 bases and J shed 1 base, with 10 bases lying between them. The CDR3 contains 15 residues. Germline CDR1 and CDR2: MGHDK and SYGVNS. Variable domain in full (rest from reference TRBV25-1 and TRBJ2-2): EADIYQTPRYLVIGTGKKITLECSQTMGHDKMYWYQQDPGMELHLIHYSYGVNSTEKGDLSSESTVSRIRTEHFPLTLESARPSHTSQYLCASSGRGLNTGELFFGEGSRLTVL.

This clone appeared once. The V call is TRBV5-1, the J call TRBJ1-1, with 7 bases fitting TRBD1. V gave up 4 bases and J gave up 2 bases; unmatched junction bases: 8. The CDR3 runs to 15 residues. Looked up from germline, CDR1 is SGHRS and CDR2 is YFSETQ. CDR3 sequence reads: CASSSGRQGNTEAFF. The CDR3, as DNA: TGCGCCAGCAGCAGTGGGCGACAGGGTAACACTGAAGCTTTCTTT.

This chain joins TRBV18 and TRBJ1-5; 7 bases agree with TRBD1. CDR3 length equals 16 residues. The germline gives CDR1 KGHSH, CDR2 LQKENI. The junction had 9 bases not matched to a gene; V was cut back by 2 bases and J by 5 bases. As DNA, the CDR3 is TGTGCCAGCTCACCATCTCAGGGGGTGATGGATCAGCCCCAGCATTTT. It translates to CASSPSQGVMDQPQHF. The variable domain in full, completed from reference TRBV18 and TRBJ1-5, reads NAGVMQNPRHLVRRRGQEARLRCSPMKGHSHVYWYRQLPEEGLKFMVYLQKENIIDESGMPKERFSAEFPKEGPSILRIQQVVRGDSAAYFCASSPSQGVMDQPQHFGDGTRLSIL.

The DNA for the CDR3 is TGCAGCGGAAGGGGTTATACCCCCGGGAACACTGAAGCTTTCTTT. This codes for CSGRGYTPGNTEAFF. The J gene is TRBJ1-1, the V gene TRBV29-1; tentatively, D is TRBD1 (5 bases). This CDR3 has 15 amino acids. CDR1 and CDR2 (germline): SQVTM, ANQGSEA. V shed 7 bases and J shed 1 base, with 19 bases lying between them.

V is TRBV4-1 and J is TRBJ1-2, with D uncertain. The germline gives CDR1 MGHRA, CDR2 YSYEKL. Trimming removed 4 bases at V and 7 bases at J, with 13 bases between. The CDR3 is 13 residues long. The DNA of the CDR3 is TGCGCCAGCAGCCTAGAGGCCCCGGCTGGCTACACCTTC. Translation gives CASSLEAPAGYTF.

The chain is built from TRBV9 and TRBJ1-1, with D unclear. Germline V lookup: CDR1 SGDLS, CDR2 YYNGEE. V was trimmed by 0 bases and J by 5 bases, leaving 14 bases between them. CDR3 size: 15 residues. CDR3 sequence (DNA): TGTGCCAGCAGCGTAGCGGCTGTGAGAGGTACTGAAGCTTTCTTT. Translating gives CASSVAAVRGTEAFF.